This entry lists 26 T cell receptor beta chains sequenced from one sample in a study of T cell responses to AZD1222 COVID-19 vaccine (dated by TCRdb to about 2021). According to the study, the label for this sample's time point signals: baseline before first vaccination. Library preparation was by the immunoSEQ multiplex PCR assay. TCRdb re-hosts the immuneACCESS table, in-frame sequences only. Its copies lack some clones; in the studies checked, an unresolved V gene accounts for under half of them, and the cause for the rest is not known. The sample yields some 92,000 clones; roughly 88% were counted once. 2.5% to 3% of the sample comes from the top ten. The specimen was peripheral blood, collected on day 0 of AZD1222 vaccination. The source is an adult in good health.

The CDR3: CASSLGGQNSPLHF. For the CDR3, the DNA is TGTGCCAGCAGCTTAGGGGGACAAAATTCACCCCTCCACTTT. This rearrangement joins TRBV7-9 to TRBJ1-6, with D tentatively TRBD1 (6 bases). The germline gives CDR1 SEHNR, CDR2 FQNEAQ (reference sequence). This CDR3 region has 14 residues. V was trimmed by 1 base and J by 7 bases, leaving 8 bases between them.

The chain carries TRBV7-9 and TRBJ2-7; 8 nucleotides match TRBD1. Germline V gene data show CDR1 as SEHNR and CDR2 as FQNEAQ (reference sequence). The CDR3 consists of 13 residues. The V gene end was trimmed by 2 bases and the J gene end by 7 bases; junction bases not matched to a gene: 4. The CDR3 nucleotides read TGTGCCAGCAGCTTACAGGGGGCTTTTGAGCAGTACTTC. This encodes CASSLQGAFEQYF.

The chain couples TRBV18 to TRBJ1-2; D uncertain. The CDR3 is made up of 17 amino acids. Trimming cost V 3 bases and J 4 bases, with 21 bases left between them. The germline V gene has CDR1 KGHSH and CDR2 LQKENI. The CDR3 is CASSPPKVGGKSYGYTF. DNA of the CDR3: TGTGCCAGCTCACCTCCCAAAGTTGGCGGGAAGAGCTATGGCTACACCTTC.

The chain recombines TRBV28 with TRBJ1-2, with 8 bases identical to TRBD1. CDR3 length: 14 amino acids. Trimming at V came to 5 bases and at J to 7 bases, leaving 9 bases not matched to a gene. Looked up from germline, CDR1 is MDHEN and CDR2 is SYDVKM. The CDR3 sequence is CASSIQGAGGGYTF. The CDR3 DNA is TGTGCCAGCAGTATTCAGGGGGCGGGAGGTGGCTACACCTTC.

The chain employs TRBV2 and TRBJ1-2; 7 nucleotides align to TRBD1. The V gene end was trimmed by 3 bases and the J gene end by 5 bases; junction bases not matched to a gene: 9. From germline, CDR1 is SNHLY and CDR2 FYNNEI. The CDR3 is 15 amino acids. The CDR3 region is CASSENRGSGYGYTF. The CDR3 DNA reads TGTGCCAGCAGTGAGAACAGGGGATCTGGGTATGGCTACACCTTC.

The rearrangement uses TRBV11-2 and TRBJ1-5; D unclear. Between the trimmed V and J ends, which lost 0 bases and 4 bases, there was a span of 10 bases. This CDR3 contains 15 residues. The germline gives CDR1 SGHAT, CDR2 FQNNGV. Written as DNA, the CDR3 is TGTGCCAGCAGCTTAGATAGGATGGGGAATCAGCCCCAGCATTTT. Protein product: CASSLDRMGNQPQHF.

This chain connects TRBV6-5 to TRBJ1-2; no clear D. V shed 6 bases and J shed 4 bases, with 9 bases lying between them. Germline CDR1 reads MNHEY; CDR2 reads SVGAGI. This CDR3 spans 12 amino acids. The CDR3 here is CASRDGSYGYTF. CDR3 DNA sequence: TGTGCCAGCAGAGACGGTAGCTATGGCTACACCTTC.

The CDR3 nucleotides read TGCGCCAGCAGCCAAGACAGGGGAGTCTATGGCTACACCTTC. Residues: CASSQDRGVYGYTF. V usage is TRBV4-1 and J usage is TRBJ1-2; D perhaps matches TRBD1 (6 bases). The CDR3 sequence is 14 residues long. Between the trimmed V and J ends, which lost 0 bases and 4 bases, there was a span of 9 bases. CDR1 is MGHRA, CDR2 YSYEKL, per germline.

This clone has only one observation. The chain recombines TRBV6-6 with TRBJ2-7, with D possibly TRBD1 on 5 matching bases. The CDR3 consists of 14 residues. The germline CDR1 and CDR2 sequences are MNHNY and SVGAGI (reference sequence). V lost 2 bases and J 6 bases, leaving 14 bases between the germline ends. CDR3 coding DNA: TGTGCCAGCAGTTACCTGACAGTGTCTGGCGAGCAGTACTTC. It specifies CASSYLTVSGEQYF.

A few counts support this clone. The CDR3 protein is CATRNVGGAGNQPQHF. CDR3 bases: TGTGCCACCAGGAACGTAGGGGGCGCGGGCAATCAGCCCCAGCATTTT. The chain recombines TRBV15 with TRBJ1-5, with 7 bases identical to TRBD1. The V and J ends lost 6 bases and 2 bases, in that order; junction bases with no gene match: 10. The germline V gene encodes CDR1 LNHNV and CDR2 YYDKDF (reference sequence). This CDR3 region has 16 residues.

The rearrangement links TRBV2 to TRBJ2-7; no firm D call. Germline-derived CDR1 and CDR2 are SNHLY and FYNNEI. The CDR3 has 14 amino acids. V lost 8 bases and J lost 2, with 16 bases in between. In DNA form, the CDR3 reads TGTGCCAGCGACGGTAGTGTCCCCCCCTACGAGCAGTACTTC. It is translated as CASDGSVPPYEQYF.

The chain carries TRBV2 and TRBJ2-1; 15 bases fit TRBD2. The CDR3 loop spans 18 amino acids. V shed 7 bases and J 4 bases; nucleotides not matched to a gene: 11. Germline CDR1 SNHLY, CDR2 FYNNEI. In DNA form, the CDR3 reads TGTGCCAGCATGACCGGGACTAGCGGGAGGACCAGATACAATGAGCAGTTCTTC. As protein: CASMTGTSGRTRYNEQFF.

The chain combines TRBV7-3 with TRBJ2-3, with D tentatively TRBD1 (5 bases). With 2 bases removed from V and 4 bases from J, the gap between germline ends came to 13 bases. This CDR3 is 15 amino acids long. CDR1 and CDR2 from the germline V gene are SGHTA and FQGTGA. CDR3 coding DNA: TGTGCCAGCAGCTTAGGGCCTGGGGCGGCAGATACGCAGTATTTT. Encoded protein: CASSLGPGAADTQYF. Together with reference TRBV7-3 and TRBJ2-3, the CDR3 gives the full variable domain: GAGVSQTPSNKVTEKGKYVELRCDPISGHTALYWYRQSLGQGPEFLIYFQGTGAADDSGLPNDRFFAVRPEGSVSTLKIQRTERGDSAVYLCASSLGPGAADTQYFGPGTRLTVL.

V usage is TRBV19 and J usage is TRBJ2-5; TRBD1 might be the D (5 bases). Per the germline V gene, CDR1 is LNHDA and CDR2 is SQIVND (reference sequence). The ends were cut back, 3 bases at V and 5 bases at J, with 13 bases in the middle. The CDR3 is made up of 14 amino acids. In DNA form, the CDR3 reads TGTGCCAGTAGTATGGTCAGGGATGTGGAGACCCAGTACTTC. Amino acids: CASSMVRDVETQYF.

The genes are TRBV19 and TRBJ2-3; 8 bases line up with TRBD1. With 6 bases clipped from V and 2 bases from J, the junction kept 10 bases outside the gene matches. CDR1 and CDR2 from the germline V gene are LNHDA and SQIVND (reference sequence). This CDR3 is 16 amino acids long. The CDR3 bases are TGTGCCAGTAGCATCAACCCAGGGGGCCCCACAGATACGCAGTATTTT. Translation gives CASSINPGGPTDTQYF.

The chain is built from TRBV11-2 and TRBJ2-3; 14 bases map to TRBD2. V shed 3 bases, J shed 1 base, and the junction held 9 bases outside the gene matches. Germline values: CDR1 SGHAT, CDR2 FQNNGV. This CDR3 contains 19 residues. CDR3 residues: CASSFRGTSGSLGTDTQYF. DNA for the CDR3: TGTGCCAGCAGCTTCCGCGGGACTAGCGGGAGTCTAGGCACAGATACGCAGTATTTT.

V usage is TRBV5-6 and J usage is TRBJ1-4, with D perhaps matching TRBD1 (5 bases). V shed 1 base and J shed 7 bases, with 14 bases lying between them. Germline V CDR1 and CDR2: SGHDT, YYEEEE. The CDR3 consists of 15 residues. DNA of the CDR3: TGTGCCAGCAGCTTGAAGACCCTGGGGGGTGAAAAACTGTTTTTT. As protein: CASSLKTLGGEKLFF. Together with reference TRBV5-6 and TRBJ1-4, the CDR3 gives the full variable domain: DAGVTQSPTHLIKTRGQQVTLRCSPKSGHDTVSWYQQALGQGPQFIFQYYEEEERQRGNFPDRFSGHQFPNYSSELNVNALLLGDSALYLCASSLKTLGGEKLFFGSGTQLSVL.

The chain links TRBV4-2 to TRBJ1-4; no firm D call. Per germline, CDR1 LGHNA and CDR2 YNFKEQ. The ends were cut back, 1 base at V and 3 bases at J, with 9 bases in the middle. CDR3 length: 15 residues. The CDR3: CASSQAPQPNEKLFF. DNA of the CDR3: TGTGCCAGCAGCCAAGCCCCACAGCCTAATGAAAAACTGTTTTTT.

The chain is built from TRBV5-4 and TRBJ1-3; tentatively, D is TRBD1 (6 bases). This CDR3 region has 15 residues. Germline V gene lookup returns CDR1 SGHNT and CDR2 YYREEE (reference sequence). Trimming stripped 4 bases from V and 4 bases from J, with 15 bases between. This CDR3 reads CASSLGGGTGNTIYF. In DNA, the CDR3 is TGTGCCAGCAGCCTTGGGGGGGGCACGGGAAACACCATATATTTT.

The chain has TRBV2 and TRBJ2-5; D gene ambiguous. CDR1 is SNHLY, CDR2 FYNNEI, per germline. This CDR3 comprises 14 residues. V was shortened by 8 bases and J by 1 base, with 14 bases between the two germline ends. Here the CDR3 DNA reads TGTGCCAGCGTTGGACGGTCGTTCCAAGAGACCCAGTACTTC. Its translation is CASVGRSFQETQYF.

This CDR3 reads CASSQDTGSGNTIYF. In nucleotides, the CDR3 is TGTGCCAGCAGCCAAGATACTGGTTCTGGAAACACCATATATTTT. The rearrangement uses TRBV3-1 (or the pseudogene TRBV3-2) and TRBJ1-3; no firm D call. The CDR3 has 15 amino acids. Trimming removed 0 bases from V and 1 base from J, with 7 bases in between. Germline lookup yields CDR1 LGHDT and CDR2 YNNKEL (reference sequence).

The J gene is TRBJ2-3, the V gene TRBV12-5, with 11 bases that match TRBD2. V lost 1 base to trimming and J lost 5 bases; unmatched junction nucleotides: 11. Per germline, CDR1 LGHNT and CDR2 FRNRAP. The CDR3 has 18 amino acids. The CDR3 loop is CASGLGLTSGRGGDTQYF. CDR3 nucleotide sequence: TGTGCTAGTGGTTTGGGGCTCACTAGCGGGAGAGGTGGAGATACGCAGTATTTT.

This clone was observed once. V and J are TRBV2 and TRBJ1-1; maybe TRBD1 (6 bases). Germline values: CDR1 SNHLY, CDR2 FYNNEI. Trimming cost V 0 bases and J 5 bases, with 13 bases left between them. The CDR3 loop spans 15 amino acids. CDR3 coding DNA: TGTGCCAGCAGTGAAGCGCTGGGGGCCCGGACTGAAGCTTTCTTT. It is translated as CASSEALGARTEAFF.

The chain employs TRBV4-1 and TRBJ1-4; the match to TRBD1 covers 8 bases. Germline CDR1 reads MGHRA; CDR2 reads YSYEKL. V was pared by 0 bases and J by 6 bases, with 6 bases of the junction left unmatched. The CDR3 extends over 16 amino acids. Written as DNA, the CDR3 is TGCGCCAGCAGCCAAGATAGAAGGACAGGGCATGAAAAACTGTTTTTT. Residues: CASSQDRRTGHEKLFF.

The chain uses TRBV7-3 and TRBJ1-1; unclear D gene. CDR3 length equals 17 residues. V was pared by 3 bases and J by 1 base, with 18 bases between. CDR1 and CDR2 from the germline V gene are SGHTA and FQGTGA. CDR3 DNA sequence: TGTGCCAGCAGCTTTCTCTCCCCAGTAAAAAAGAACACTGAAGCTTTCTTT. Encoded protein: CASSFLSPVKKNTEAFF.

The chain recombines TRBV28 with TRBJ1-6; D unresolved. Trimming pared 7 bases from V and 14 bases from J, leaving 15 bases between. The CDR3 is 12 residues long. Germline loops: CDR1 MDHEN, CDR2 SYDVKM. The CDR3 reads CASMDPLGTLHF. For the CDR3, the DNA is TGTGCCAGCATGGACCCTCTCGGCACCCTCCACTTT.